A single sample is the source of the 25 T cell receptor beta chains below, sequenced in a study of identical twins. TCRdb ran MiXCR on the 5' RACE reads and lists one entry per CDR3 protein. The sample yields around 250,000 distinct CDR3 sequences, approximately 11% seen once. Separately, the same data were catalogued under a study of yellow fever vaccine responses in identical twins.

Sequencing was done on a sample of memory (CD45RO+) T cells sorted from blood. The receptors derive from a woman between 18 and 30 years old in good health.

The rearrangement joins TRBV28 to TRBJ1-2, with D possibly matching TRBD1 (6 bases). Per germline, CDR1 MDHEN and CDR2 SYDVKM. Trimming shortened V by 5 bases and J by 3 bases, and 13 bases separated the two germline ends. The CDR3 is 14 amino acids. The CDR3 sequence: CASSAQGGDYGYTF. CDR3 coding DNA: TGTGCCAGCAGTGCCCAAGGGGGTGACTATGGCTACACCTTC.

The chain joins TRBV7-8 to TRBJ2-2; D is unresolved. V lost 10 bases to trimming and J lost 6 bases, with 18 bases between them. CDR1 SGHVS and CDR2 FQNEAQ come from the germline V gene. CDR3 size: 14 residues. The CDR3 reads CATKPPGGAGELFF. CDR3 in DNA: TGTGCCACCAAACCGCCGGGTGGGGCCGGGGAGCTGTTTTTT. The entire variable domain, with the rest obtained from reference TRBV7-8 and TRBJ2-2, is as follows: GAGVSQSPRYKVAKRGQDVALRCDPISGHVSLFWYQQALGQGPEFLTYFQNEAQLDKSGLPSDRFFAERPEGSVSTLKIQRTQQEDSAVYLCATKPPGGAGELFFGEGSRLTVL.

This clonotype was recorded many times. The chain carries TRBV20-1 and TRBJ2-7; possible D gene TRBD1, 6 bases. The V end was cut by 1 base, the J end by 5 bases, with 15 bases between. The CDR3 contains 14 residues. In germline, CDR1 is DFQATT, CDR2 SNEGSKA (reference sequence). The CDR3 coding sequence is TGCAGTGCTAGAGCCTTAGGGCAGGGGAACGAGCAGTACTTC. It codes for CSARALGQGNEQYF.

The chain links TRBV30 to TRBJ2-4; D is possibly TRBD2 (5 bases). The last part of the DNA fits TRBJ2-7 better; the J call may be wrong. The CDR3 extends over 12 amino acids. Germline assignment: CDR1 GTSNPN and CDR2 SVGIG (reference sequence). The CDR3 nucleotides are TGTGCCTGGAGTGTAAGGGAGTACGAGCAGTACTTC. Translation gives CAWSVREYEQYF.

This clonotype was seen a few times. The chain employs TRBV12-3 or TRBV12-4 and TRBJ2-3; 8 nucleotides line up with TRBD2. The CDR3 extends over 15 amino acids. After removal of 3 bases from V and 5 bases from J, the junction contained 7 bases not matched to a gene. CDR3 sequence reads: CASSFMAGGRDTQYF. In DNA, the CDR3 is TGTGCCAGCAGTTTCATGGCGGGGGGCCGAGATACGCAGTATTTT.

This clonotype came up a few times. This sequence joins TRBV29-1 and TRBJ2-3; possibly TRBD1 for D (6 bases). This CDR3 has 16 amino acids. Germline V CDR1 and CDR2: SQVTM, ANQGSEA. Trimming shortened V by 8 bases and J by 3 bases, and 24 bases separated the two germline ends. For the CDR3, the DNA is TGCAGCACCAGACGGGACATTCCCATGGAAACAGATACGCAGTATTTT. Its protein is CSTRRDIPMETDTQYF.

There are a few counts of this clonotype. This CDR3 reads CASSFRGRGDTQYF. The CDR3 nucleotides are TGTGCCAGCAGCTTTCGCGGACGGGGAGATACGCAGTATTTT. This sequence joins TRBV7-2 and TRBJ2-3, with a tentative D call TRBD2 (5 bases). V shed 3 bases and J shed 5 bases, with 12 bases lying between them. Per the germline V gene, CDR1 is SGHTA and CDR2 is FQGNSA. CDR3 size: 14 residues.

The CDR3 loop reads CAISNDRKGDNEQFF. The CDR3, as DNA: TGTGCCATCAGTAACGACCGGAAGGGGGACAATGAGCAGTTCTTC. V is TRBV10-3 and J is TRBJ2-1, with a tentative D call TRBD1 (6 bases). The CDR3 has 15 amino acids. The V gene lost 5 bases and the J gene lost 5 bases, with 16 bases spanning the gap. Per the germline V gene, CDR1 is ENHRY and CDR2 is SYGVKD.

This clonotype was observed a handful of times. The rearrangement joins TRBV29-1 to TRBJ1-2; TRBD1 matches 10 bases. Germline values: CDR1 SQVTM, CDR2 ANQGSEA. The junction had 5 bases not matched to a gene; V was cut back by 0 bases and J by 7 bases. CDR3 size: 14 residues. The CDR3 region has the DNA TGCAGCGTTGAAGACAGACAGGGGGCGGGTGGCTACACCTTC. Amino acids: CSVEDRQGAGGYTF.

This sequence joins TRBV6-2 or TRBV6-3 and TRBJ2-3; D not resolved. Germline CDR1 MNHEY, CDR2 SVGEGT. Trimming stripped 2 bases from V and 1 base from J, with 7 bases between. CDR3 length: 14 residues. The CDR3 here is CASSYIQRTDTQYF. The CDR3 DNA reads as TGTGCCAGCAGTTACATACAGCGCACAGATACGCAGTATTTT.

The chain is built from TRBV23-1 and TRBJ1-2; D not resolved. TRBV23-1 is an open reading frame, and its role is uncertain. This CDR3 comprises 12 residues. The DNA of the CDR3 is TGCGATCCCGAGCGCCTTAACTATGGCTACACCTTC. Translation: CDPERLNYGYTF.

This clonotype was seen a few times. The gene calls are TRBV27 and TRBJ2-5, with TRBD2 identical over 7 bases. The CDR3 length is 16 residues. Germline CDR1 reads MNHEY; CDR2 reads SMNVEV (reference sequence). With V trimmed by 2 bases and J by 4 bases, 10 bases remained unmatched. The CDR3 bases are TGTGCCAGCAGTTTACGCGGGAGTAGAGGAGGAGAGACCCAGTACTTC. The encoded protein is CASSLRGSRGGETQYF.

The V and J genes are TRBV30 and TRBJ2-1; 7 bases map to TRBD2. CDR3 length equals 13 residues. V gave up 2 bases and J gave up 2 bases; unmatched junction bases: 0. The germline gives CDR1 GTSNPN, CDR2 SVGIG (reference sequence). CDR3 DNA sequence: TGTGCCTGGAGTAGCGGGACCTACAATGAGCAGTTCTTC. This sequence encodes CAWSSGTYNEQFF.

This clonotype was observed a few times. The chain recombines TRBV7-8 with TRBJ1-1; D unclear. Germline-derived CDR1 and CDR2 are SGHVS and FQNEAQ. The CDR3 runs 12 residues. Trimming cost V 3 bases and J 6 bases, with 8 bases left between them. As DNA, the CDR3 is TGTGCCAGCAGCTTGACAAGTGCTGAAGCTTTCTTT. Protein sequence: CASSLTSAEAFF. Using reference TRBV7-8 and TRBJ1-1 for the parts outside the CDR3, the full variable domain is GAGVSQSPRYKVAKRGQDVALRCDPISGHVSLFWYQQALGQGPEFLTYFQNEAQLDKSGLPSDRFFAERPEGSVSTLKIQRTQQEDSAVYLCASSLTSAEAFFGQGTRLTVV.

This chain joins TRBV3-1 and TRBJ2-4, with D perhaps matching TRBD1 (6 bases). Germline lookup yields CDR1 LGHDT and CDR2 YNNKEL (reference sequence). The length of the CDR3 is 17 residues. V shed 1 base and J shed 1 base, with 14 bases lying between them. CDR3 in DNA: TGTGCCAGCAGCCAAGGCTACAGGGATGGGGCCAAAAACATTCAGTACTTC. Residues: CASSQGYRDGAKNIQYF. Full variable domain (remainder filled in from reference TRBV3-1 and TRBJ2-4): DTAVSQTPKYLVTQMGNDKSIKCEQNLGHDTMYWYKQDSKKFLKIMFSYNNKELIINETVPNRFSPKSPDKAHLNLHINSLELGDSAVYFCASSQGYRDGAKNIQYFGAGTRLSVL.

This clonotype has a handful of counts. The V and J genes are TRBV6-1 and TRBJ2-2, with 9 bases identical to TRBD1. The CDR3 spans 15 residues. Per the germline V gene, CDR1 is MNHNS and CDR2 is SASEGT. V lost 6 bases and J lost 3; bases outside the gene matches: 5. CDR3 sequence reads: CASREGQGDTGELFF. Here the CDR3 DNA reads TGTGCCAGCAGGGAGGGACAGGGCGACACCGGGGAGCTGTTTTTT.

This clonotype appeared many times. J is TRBJ2-3 and V is TRBV7-9, with D perhaps TRBD2 (5 bases). Germline CDR1 is SEHNR and CDR2 is FQNEAQ (reference sequence). The germline V and J ends were trimmed by 2 bases and 2 bases, with 11 bases remaining between them. CDR3 length equals 15 residues. CDR3: CASSLWSSDTDTQYF. The CDR3 nucleotides read TGTGCCAGCAGCTTATGGAGTAGCGACACAGATACGCAGTATTTT. Full variable domain (rest looked up from reference TRBV7-9 and TRBJ2-3): DTGVSQNPRHKITKRGQNVTFRCDPISEHNRLYWYRQTLGQGPEFLTYFQNEAQLEKSRLLSDRFSAERPKGSFSTLEIQRTEQGDSAMYLCASSLWSSDTDTQYFGPGTRLTVL.

The chain couples TRBV24-1 to TRBJ2-3, with D unclear. Trimming removed 5 bases at V and 1 base at J, with 9 bases between. The germline V gene encodes CDR1 KGHDR and CDR2 SFDVKD. The CDR3 has 14 amino acids. The CDR3 DNA is TGTGCCACCAGTGTTGCTGCTGGCACAGATACGCAGTATTTT. Protein sequence: CATSVAAGTDTQYF.

Comments on this clonotype: Just one base apart from a much larger clone, this may be a read error. V is TRBV12-3 or TRBV12-4 and J is TRBJ2-2; TRBD1 or TRBD2 may be the D gene (5 bases each). The length of the CDR3 is 18 residues. The CDR3 DNA reads TGTGCCTGCAGTTTAGCGCGAACCGGGACCTCGAACACCGGGGAGCTGTTTTTT. It yields the protein CACSLARTGTSNTGELFF.

In this sample, this clonotype turned up many times. The J gene is TRBJ2-1, the V gene TRBV10-3; 14 bases map to TRBD2. The length of the CDR3 is 14 residues. V shed 9 bases and J 4 bases; nucleotides not matched to a gene: 2. Germline values: CDR1 ENHRY, CDR2 SYGVKD. This CDR3 reads CAIGLAGGYNEQFF. The CDR3 bases are TGTGCCATAGGACTAGCGGGGGGATACAATGAGCAGTTCTTC.

This clonotype was counted at least ten times. V usage is TRBV20-1 and J usage is TRBJ2-1; D is ambiguous. The germline gives CDR1 DFQATT, CDR2 SNEGSKA (reference sequence). CDR3 length: 14 amino acids. Between the trimmed V and J ends, which lost 3 bases and 0 bases, there was a span of 9 bases. The CDR3 coding sequence is TGCAGTGCTAGGGATTACAGCTCCTACAATGAGCAGTTCTTC. The encoded protein is CSARDYSSYNEQFF.

The chain links TRBV6-1 to TRBJ1-2; 8 nucleotides agree with TRBD1. CDR1 is MNHNS and CDR2 is SASEGT in the germline V gene. Losses at the gene ends were 6 bases for V and 5 bases for J; bases not matched to a gene: 8. CDR3 length: 14 amino acids. The CDR3 sequence is CASRGEDREYGYTF. The CDR3 DNA reads as TGTGCCAGCAGAGGGGAGGACAGGGAATATGGCTACACCTTC.

A few counts support this clonotype. The chain employs TRBV24-1 and TRBJ2-3; D possibly matches TRBD1 or TRBD2 (5 bases each). V was cut by 3 bases and J by 4 bases, with 16 bases left in between. CDR1 is KGHDR and CDR2 is SFDVKD in the germline V gene. The CDR3 has 16 amino acids. The CDR3 DNA sequence: TGTGCCACCAGTGATCTGAGCGGTAGAGGGGCAGATACGCAGTATTTT. As protein: CATSDLSGRGADTQYF.

This clonotype occurred a few times. The chain is built from TRBV5-5 and TRBJ2-7; D unclear. Germline CDR1 and CDR2: SGHKS and YYEKEE (reference sequence). V lost 4 bases and J 3 bases, leaving 11 bases between the germline ends. The CDR3 has 13 amino acids. The CDR3 DNA follows: TGTGCCAGCAGCCCTCATTCCTACTACGAGCAGTACTTC. Encoded protein: CASSPHSYYEQYF.

This clonotype was counted only a few times. The chain carries TRBV28 and TRBJ2-5; perhaps TRBD2 as D (5 bases). Germline V gene lookup returns CDR1 MDHEN and CDR2 SYDVKM. This CDR3 is 13 amino acids long. Between the trimmed V and J ends, which lost 9 bases and 7 bases, there was a span of 18 bases. CDR3 sequence reads: CASIATPRGTQYF. The DNA of the CDR3 is TGTGCCAGTATAGCGACTCCCCGGGGGACCCAGTACTTC.